This T cell receptor (beta chain) was found in a study of vaccination effects on CD4 cells after COVID-19. A few counts support this clone. Its cognate antigen is unknown. Cells that had been cultured for 10 days were the source of isolated CD4+ T cells. Participants were vaccinated with two doses of either the BNT162b2 or mRNA-1273 vaccine. TCRdb keeps only in-frame clones here, not all; method: immunoSEQ multiplex PCR. Found here are tens of thousands of clones, 78% of them singletons; the top ten hold 3.5% to 5.5%. Germline CDR1 and CDR2: SEHNR and FQNEAQ (reference sequence). Between the trimmed V and J ends, which lost 1 base and 0 bases, there was a span of 10 bases. The CDR3 runs to 17 residues.

The receptor was isolated from a human donor who received a COVID-19 vaccine. The chain recombines TRBV7-9 with TRBJ2-6, with D unresolved. The source was CD4+ T cells from PBMCs cultured without peptide, collected after COVID-19 vaccination. This chain's CDR3 is CASSLGGSASGANVLTF. The DNA for the CDR3 is TGTGCCAGCAGCTTAGGTGGCAGCGCCTCTGGGGCCAACGTCCTGACTTTC.